Shown below are 2 T cell receptor beta chains from a single sample sequenced in a study of blood T cell repertoires in COVID-19. Data came from immunoSEQ multiplex PCR; TCRdb stores just in-frame clones and leaves some out. The sample holds 80,000 to 100,000 clones, around 87% seen once. The sequenced sample was peripheral blood. Receptors were obtained from a human donor in a cohort sampled during active COVID-19.

This clone was detected ten times or more. The V gene is TRBV19, the J gene TRBJ2-1; D may be TRBD1 (5 bases). The germline V and J ends were trimmed by 1 base and 6 bases, with 10 bases remaining between them. This CDR3 is 14 amino acids long. Germline V gene data show CDR1 as LNHDA and CDR2 as SQIVND (reference sequence). CDR3 bases: TGTGCCAGTAGTATAGGGTGGCAGGGCAATGAGCAGTTCTTC. Translation: CASSIGWQGNEQFF.

The chain links TRBV19 to TRBJ1-1, with 11 nucleotides matching TRBD1. The CDR3 covers 19 residues. With 3 bases clipped from V and 1 base from J, the junction kept 13 bases outside the gene matches. Germline V gives CDR1 LNHDA, CDR2 SQIVND (reference sequence). CDR3 sequence: CASSMGPGQGESWNTEAFF. As DNA, the CDR3 is TGTGCCAGTAGTATGGGACCGGGACAGGGGGAATCATGGAACACTGAAGCTTTCTTT.